What follows describes a single TCR beta chain. Its cognate antigen is unknown. The data stem from a study of cytomegalovirus exposure and HLA in healthy donors. The study's findings and limits: As immune exposure information, only CMV serostatus was available. Highly shared variants forming one cluster were likely a sequencing artifact.

The CDR3 extends over 15 amino acids. V trimming: 7 bases; J trimming: 4 bases; junction bases outside the gene matches: 12. Germline V gene data show CDR1 as MDHEN and CDR2 as SYDVKM. This PCR relied on a set of 60 Vbeta primers and 13 Jbeta primers. Original analysis: The authors later counted 65 million to 80 million unique TCR beta chains, approximately 12 million of them shared. The repertoire was sequenced with immunoSEQ multiplex PCR; TCRdb's copy has only in-frame clones and lacks some. Clone size and V and J calls were adopted from that table, with D and trimming inferred from the DNA. Among 150,000 or so clones listed, around three quarters were seen once.

V usage is TRBV28 and J usage is TRBJ2-5; 7 bases are a match to TRBD2. Sequencing was performed on PBMCs. This receptor was identified in a male donor in good health and CMV-seronegative. The CDR3 sequence: CASKHPGRVLETQYF. In nucleotides, the CDR3 is TGTGCCAGCAAACACCCTGGGAGGGTCCTAGAGACCCAGTACTTC. Variable domain in full (rest from reference TRBV28 and TRBJ2-5): DVKVTQSSRYLVKRTGEKVFLECVQDMDHENMFWYRQDPGLGLRLIYFSYDVKMKEKGDIPEGYSVSREKKERFSLILESASTNQTSMYLCASKHPGRVLETQYFGPGTRLLVL.